The T cell receptor (beta chain) under discussion was sequenced for a study of blood T cell repertoires in COVID-19. Overall study context: Researchers got acute and convalescent COVID-19 samples from the United States, Italy and Spain. T cells, B-cell-depleted T cells, or PBMCs supplied cDNA or gDNA.

Germline trimming cut 7 bases from V and 7 bases from J; bases unmatched to any gene: 9. In germline, CDR1 is SNHLY, CDR2 FYNNEI. CDR3 length: 14 amino acids. Sequencing was performed with immunoSEQ multiplex PCR; in TCRdb, only in-frame clones are kept and a portion is missing. The sample holds approximately 100,000 clones, about 86% seen once. The sequenced sample was peripheral blood. This rearrangement joins TRBV2 to TRBJ1-5, with 8 positions matching TRBD1. This clonotype was sampled from a man in his sixties with acute or convalescent COVID-19. The CDR3: CASNDQGARQPQHF. CDR3 bases: TGTGCCAGCAATGACCAGGGGGCTCGGCAGCCCCAGCATTTT.